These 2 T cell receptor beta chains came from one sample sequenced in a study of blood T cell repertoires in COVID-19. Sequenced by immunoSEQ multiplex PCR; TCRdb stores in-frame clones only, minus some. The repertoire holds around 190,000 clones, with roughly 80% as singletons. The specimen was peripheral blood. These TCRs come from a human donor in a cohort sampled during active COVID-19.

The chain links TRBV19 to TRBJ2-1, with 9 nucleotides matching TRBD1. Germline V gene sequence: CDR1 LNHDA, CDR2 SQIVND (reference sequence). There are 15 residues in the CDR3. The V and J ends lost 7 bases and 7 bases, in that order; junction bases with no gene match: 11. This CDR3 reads CASTDPGQGRNEQFF. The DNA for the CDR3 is TGTGCCAGTACCGACCCGGGACAGGGAAGGAATGAGCAGTTCTTC.

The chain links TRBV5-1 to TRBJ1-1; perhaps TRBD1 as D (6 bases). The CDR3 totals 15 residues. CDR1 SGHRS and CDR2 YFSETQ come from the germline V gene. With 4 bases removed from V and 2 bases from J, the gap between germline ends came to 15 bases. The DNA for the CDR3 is TGCGCCAGCAGCCCGGAAGGACAGATAAACACTGAAGCTTTCTTT. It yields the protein CASSPEGQINTEAFF.